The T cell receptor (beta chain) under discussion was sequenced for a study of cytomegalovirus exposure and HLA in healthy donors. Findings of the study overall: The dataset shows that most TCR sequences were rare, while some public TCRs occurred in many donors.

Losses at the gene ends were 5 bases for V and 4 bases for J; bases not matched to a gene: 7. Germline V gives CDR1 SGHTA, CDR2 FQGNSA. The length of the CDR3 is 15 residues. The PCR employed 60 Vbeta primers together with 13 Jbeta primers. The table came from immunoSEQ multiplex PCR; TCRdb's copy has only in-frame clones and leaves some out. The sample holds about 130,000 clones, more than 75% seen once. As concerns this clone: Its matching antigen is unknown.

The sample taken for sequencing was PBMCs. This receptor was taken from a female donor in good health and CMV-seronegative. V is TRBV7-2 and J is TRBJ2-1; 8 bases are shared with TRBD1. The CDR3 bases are TGTGCCAGCAGCCGGACAGGGAGCCGATACAATGAGCAGTTCTTC. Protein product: CASSRTGSRYNEQFF.